Below, 22 T cell receptor beta chains from the same sample are listed, as sequenced in a study of early T cells in non-severe SARS-CoV-2 infection. Each CDR3 protein is one row after TCRdb ran MiXCR on the 5' RACE reads. The sample lists 65,000 to 75,000 distinct CDR3 sequences, roughly 13% occurring once. Sample: whole blood. The receptors stem from an adult who was a healthcare worker with PCR-confirmed SARS-CoV-2 infection or an uninfected control (not recorded which).

This clonotype occurred a few times. The V gene is TRBV12-3 or TRBV12-4, the J gene TRBJ2-3, with 13 bases aligning to TRBD2. Trimming took 1 base from V and 0 from J; bases not matched to a gene: 7. This CDR3 has 19 residues. The CDR3, as DNA: TGTGCCAGCAGTTTAGGTCGGACTAGCGGGAGAGCTAGCACAGATACGCAGTATTTT. Its translation: CASSLGRTSGRASTDTQYF.

This clonotype was seen ten or more times. This chain uses TRBV4-2 with TRBJ2-5; D is unclear. Trimming left V 3 bases short and J 9 bases short, with 14 bases between. Germline-derived CDR1 and CDR2 are LGHNA and YNFKEQ. This CDR3 is 13 amino acids long. CDR3 in amino acids: CASSQVLSSPQYF. The CDR3 region has the DNA TGTGCCAGCAGCCAGGTCCTGAGCAGCCCCCAGTACTTC.

Ten or more counts support this clonotype. The chain has TRBV5-4 and TRBJ2-2, with 12 bases that match TRBD2. This CDR3 contains 17 residues. The J segment lost 5 bases and the V segment lost 4 bases, leaving 9 bases of the junction unmatched. The germline CDR1 and CDR2 sequences are SGHNT and YYREEE (reference sequence). The CDR3 region is CASSGRLAGAGTGELFF. The CDR3 DNA sequence: TGTGCCAGCAGCGGTAGACTAGCGGGGGCCGGGACCGGGGAGCTGTTTTTT.

This clonotype has at least ten counts. V usage is TRBV20-1 and J usage is TRBJ1-2; 11 bases are shared with TRBD1. Trimming took 5 bases from V and 5 from J; bases not matched to a gene: 13. Germline loops: CDR1 DFQATT, CDR2 SNEGSKA (reference sequence). This CDR3 spans 16 amino acids. CDR3 sequence (DNA): TGCAGTGCTGCTTCCGGGACAGGGGGTACCTCGTATGGCTACACCTTC. This translates into CSAASGTGGTSYGYTF.

J is TRBJ2-1 and V is TRBV5-1, with 10 bases aligning to TRBD2. Germline loops: CDR1 SGHRS, CDR2 YFSETQ. With V trimmed by 2 bases and J by 3 bases, 5 bases remained unmatched. The CDR3 has 16 amino acids. The CDR3 is CASSFRLAGLYNEQFF. CDR3 DNA sequence: TGCGCCAGCAGCTTCAGACTAGCGGGTCTCTACAATGAGCAGTTCTTC.

This clonotype was seen a few times. The CDR3 sequence: CASTRQGLNIQYF. CDR3 nucleotide sequence: TGTGCCAGCACCCGACAGGGGCTGAACATTCAGTACTTC. V usage is TRBV6-2 or TRBV6-3 and J usage is TRBJ2-4; TRBD1 matches at 8 bases. V lost 7 bases, J lost 7 bases, and 6 bases stayed unmatched. This CDR3 has 13 residues. CDR1 MNHEY and CDR2 SVGEGT come from the germline V gene.

Ten or more counts support this clonotype. The chain uses TRBV7-9 and TRBJ2-5; 10 nucleotides align to TRBD1. There are 15 residues in the CDR3. CDR1 SEHNR and CDR2 FQNEAQ come from the germline V gene (reference sequence). V was pared by 5 bases and J by 5 bases, with 8 bases of the junction left unmatched. The CDR3 DNA follows: TGTGCCAGCAGCATAGGACAGGGGGAGTTGGAGACCCAGTACTTC. Translation: CASSIGQGELETQYF.

This clonotype was seen ten or more times. The chain combines TRBV5-4 with TRBJ2-7; TRBD2 is a possible D gene (6 bases). Germline CDR1 SGHNT, CDR2 YYREEE (reference sequence). The CDR3 sequence is 13 residues long. V shed 1 base and J shed 3 bases, with 8 bases lying between them. In nucleotides, the CDR3 is TGTGCCAGCAGCTTGTGGGGGGACTACGAGCAGTACTTC. Its translation is CASSLWGDYEQYF. Full variable domain (remainder filled in from reference TRBV5-4 and TRBJ2-7): ETGVTQSPTHLIKTRGQQVTLRCSSQSGHNTVSWYQQALGQGPQFIFQYYREEENGRGNFPPRFSGLQFPNYSSELNVNALELDDSALYLCASSLWGDYEQYFGPGTRLTVT.

At least ten counts were recorded for this clonotype. This rearrangement joins TRBV18 to TRBJ2-5; no firm D call. This CDR3 spans 12 amino acids. Trimming shortened V by 5 bases and J by 5 bases, and 9 bases separated the two germline ends. Germline CDR1 reads KGHSH; CDR2 reads LQKENI. CDR3: CASSTVVETQYF. CDR3 DNA: TGTGCCAGCTCAACGGTGGTGGAGACCCAGTACTTC.

This clonotype was detected ten times or more. The chain uses TRBV5-1 and TRBJ2-1; possibly TRBD1 or TRBD2 for D (5 bases each). From germline, CDR1 is SGHRS and CDR2 YFSETQ. The V end lost 2 bases, the J end lost 4 bases, and 7 bases lay between the germline ends. The length of the CDR3 is 13 residues. Here the CDR3 DNA reads TGCGCCAGCAGCTTTGGGACGTACAATGAGCAGTTCTTC. Translating gives CASSFGTYNEQFF.

This clonotype was seen at least ten times. The genes are TRBV25-1 and TRBJ2-7; D may be TRBD2 (6 bases). Germline CDR1 is MGHDK and CDR2 is SYGVNS. V lost 4 bases, J lost 2 bases, and 12 bases lay in between. This CDR3 region has 14 residues. The CDR3 nucleotides read TGTGCCAGCAGTGTCTTTAGCGGAACCTACGAGCAGTACTTC. The encoded protein is CASSVFSGTYEQYF.

This clonotype was recorded many times. V gene TRBV21-1 combines with J gene TRBJ2-3. TRBV21-1 counts as a pseudogene. CDR3 size: 10 residues. CDR3 in DNA: TGTGCCAGCAGGACAGATACGCAGTATTTT. This encodes CASRTDTQYF.

Points on this clonotype: At one boundary the junction diverges from the germline segment, which might be a read error. The V gene is TRBV5-4, the J gene TRBJ2-2; 9 bases line up with TRBD1. The CDR3 covers 17 residues. Germline values: CDR1 SGHNT, CDR2 YYREEE (reference sequence). This chain's CDR3 is CVSTETGTGRNTGELFF. DNA for the CDR3: TGTGTCAGCACCGAAACCGGGACAGGGCGGAACACCGGGGAGCTGTTTTTT.

The chain uses TRBV30 and TRBJ2-5; 10 positions match TRBD2. Germline CDR1 reads GTSNPN; CDR2 reads SVGIG (reference sequence). The junction had 13 bases not matched to a gene; V was cut back by 1 base and J by 5 bases. CDR3 length: 17 residues. The CDR3 region has the DNA TGTGCCTGGAGTGGATTGGGACTTAGCGGGAGGACGGAGACCCAGTACTTC. This codes for CAWSGLGLSGRTETQYF.

This clonotype came up many times. V gene TRBV5-6 combines with J gene TRBJ2-1; weak D call: TRBD1 (6 bases). Germline V gives CDR1 SGHDT, CDR2 YYEEEE. With 4 bases removed from V and 7 bases from J, the gap between germline ends came to 21 bases. The CDR3 is made up of 16 amino acids. The CDR3 protein is CASSLGQLNLQNEQFF. CDR3 bases: TGTGCCAGCAGCCTTGGACAGCTAAACCTTCAAAATGAGCAGTTCTTC.

This clonotype has only a few counts. The CDR3 protein is CASSFLGTGPNTGELFF. The CDR3 region has the DNA TGTGCCAGCAGTTTCCTCGGGACAGGGCCGAACACCGGGGAGCTGTTTTTT. The chain employs TRBV28 and TRBJ2-2; 9 bases are a match to TRBD1. There are 17 residues in the CDR3. With V trimmed by 3 bases and J by 0 bases, 5 bases remained unmatched. Germline V gene data show CDR1 as MDHEN and CDR2 as SYDVKM.

This clonotype appeared many times. This chain connects TRBV9 to TRBJ2-5, with D perhaps TRBD1 (5 bases). Germline V CDR1 and CDR2: SGDLS, YYNGEE. V was cut by 3 bases and J by 5 bases, with 8 bases left in between. CDR3 length: 12 residues. The CDR3 is CASSASGETQYF. CDR3 nucleotides: TGTGCCAGCAGCGCATCAGGGGAGACCCAGTACTTC.

This clonotype was seen many times. V usage is TRBV24-1 and J usage is TRBJ2-1; perhaps TRBD2 as D (6 bases). The germline V gene encodes CDR1 KGHDR and CDR2 SFDVKD. The CDR3 consists of 16 residues. V was cut by 1 base and J by 5 bases, with 14 bases left in between. The CDR3 sequence is CATSDFGGYPHNEQFF. CDR3 coding DNA: TGTGCCACCAGTGATTTCGGGGGATACCCCCACAATGAGCAGTTCTTC.

This clonotype was observed many times. The J gene is TRBJ1-5, the V gene TRBV18, with 7 positions matching TRBD1. Germline lookup yields CDR1 KGHSH and CDR2 LQKENI. This CDR3 is 16 amino acids long. The V segment lost 2 bases and the J segment 5 bases; nucleotides outside the gene matches: 9. This CDR3 is CASSPSGQVGYQPQHF. CDR3 coding DNA: TGTGCCAGCTCACCATCCGGACAGGTGGGCTATCAGCCCCAGCATTTT. Supplemented by reference TRBV18 and TRBJ1-5, the full variable domain reads NAGVMQNPRHLVRRRGQEARLRCSPMKGHSHVYWYRQLPEEGLKFMVYLQKENIIDESGMPKERFSAEFPKEGPSILRIQQVVRGDSAAYFCASSPSGQVGYQPQHFGDGTRLSIL.

A few counts support this clonotype. The chain carries TRBV7-2 and TRBJ2-5; 7 positions match TRBD1. With 2 bases clipped from V and 3 bases from J, the junction kept 3 bases outside the gene matches. This CDR3 has 14 residues. Looked up from germline, CDR1 is SGHTA and CDR2 is FQGNSA. The CDR3 reads CASSLYGTEETQYF. Here the CDR3 DNA reads TGTGCCAGCAGCTTATACGGGACAGAAGAGACCCAGTACTTC. Complete variable domain (other parts from reference TRBV7-2 and TRBJ2-5): GAGVSQSPSNKVTEKGKDVELRCDPISGHTALYWYRQSLGQGLEFLIYFQGNSAPDKSGLPSDRFSAERTGGSVSTLTIQRTQQEDSAVYLCASSLYGTEETQYFGPGTRLLVL.

The chain is built from TRBV6-1 and TRBJ2-3, with D perhaps matching TRBD1 or TRBD2 (5 bases each). The germline CDR1 and CDR2 sequences are MNHNS and SASEGT. CDR3 length: 16 residues. The V end was cut by 4 bases, the J end by 0 bases, with 14 bases between. CDR3 nucleotides: TGTGCCAGCAGTGTATCGGGGCCACCCAGCACAGATACGCAGTATTTT. Its translation: CASSVSGPPSTDTQYF.

The V and J genes are TRBV6-1 and TRBJ1-1; perhaps TRBD1 as D (5 bases). Trimming shortened V by 6 bases and J by 1 base, and 15 bases separated the two germline ends. CDR3 length equals 15 residues. The germline CDR1 and CDR2 sequences are MNHNS and SASEGT. The CDR3 coding sequence is TGTGCCAGCAGCCCCAGGGATCTAACGAACACTGAAGCTTTCTTT. Protein product: CASSPRDLTNTEAFF.